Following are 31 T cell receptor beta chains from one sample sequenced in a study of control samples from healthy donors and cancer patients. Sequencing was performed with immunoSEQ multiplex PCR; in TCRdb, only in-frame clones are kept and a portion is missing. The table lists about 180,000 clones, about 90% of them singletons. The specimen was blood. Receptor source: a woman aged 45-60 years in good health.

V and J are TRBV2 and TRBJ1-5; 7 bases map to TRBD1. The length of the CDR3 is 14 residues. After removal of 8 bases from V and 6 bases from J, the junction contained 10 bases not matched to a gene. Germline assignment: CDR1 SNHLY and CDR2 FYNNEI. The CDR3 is CASGDRVGGQPQHF. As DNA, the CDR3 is TGTGCCAGCGGAGACAGGGTTGGCGGTCAGCCCCAGCATTTT.

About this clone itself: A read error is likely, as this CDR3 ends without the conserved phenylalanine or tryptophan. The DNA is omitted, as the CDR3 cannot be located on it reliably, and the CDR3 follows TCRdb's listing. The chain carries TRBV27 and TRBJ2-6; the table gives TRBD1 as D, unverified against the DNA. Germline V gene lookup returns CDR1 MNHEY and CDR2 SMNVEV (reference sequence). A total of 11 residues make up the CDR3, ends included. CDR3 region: CASSFGTGVQV.

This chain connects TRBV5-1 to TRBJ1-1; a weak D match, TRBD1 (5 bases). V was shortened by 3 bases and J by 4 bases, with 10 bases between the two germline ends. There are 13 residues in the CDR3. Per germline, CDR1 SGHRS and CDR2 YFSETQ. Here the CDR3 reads CASSSTVLTEAFF. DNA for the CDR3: TGCGCCAGCAGCTCGACAGTACTCACTGAAGCTTTCTTT.

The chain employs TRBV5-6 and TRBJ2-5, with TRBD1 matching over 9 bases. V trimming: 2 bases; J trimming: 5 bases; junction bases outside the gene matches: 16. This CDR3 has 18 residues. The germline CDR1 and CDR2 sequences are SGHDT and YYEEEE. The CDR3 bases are TGTGCCAGCAGCTTATTTGGACAGGGGAGGGGATCGAGGGAGACCCAGTACTTC. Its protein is CASSLFGQGRGSRETQYF. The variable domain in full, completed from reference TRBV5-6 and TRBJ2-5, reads DAGVTQSPTHLIKTRGQQVTLRCSPKSGHDTVSWYQQALGQGPQFIFQYYEEEERQRGNFPDRFSGHQFPNYSSELNVNALLLGDSALYLCASSLFGQGRGSRETQYFGPGTRLLVL.

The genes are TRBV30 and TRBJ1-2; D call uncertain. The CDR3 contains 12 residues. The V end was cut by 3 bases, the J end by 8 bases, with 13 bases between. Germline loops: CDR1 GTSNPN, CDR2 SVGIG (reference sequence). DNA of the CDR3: TGTGCCTGGAGAGGAAATATTGGGGGCTACACCTTC. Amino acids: CAWRGNIGGYTF.

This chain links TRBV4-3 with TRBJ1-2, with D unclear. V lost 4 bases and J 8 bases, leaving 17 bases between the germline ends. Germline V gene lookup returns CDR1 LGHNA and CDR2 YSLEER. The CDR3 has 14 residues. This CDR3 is CASSLELRYQGYTF. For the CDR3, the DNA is TGCGCCAGCAGCCTAGAATTAAGGTACCAGGGCTACACCTTC.

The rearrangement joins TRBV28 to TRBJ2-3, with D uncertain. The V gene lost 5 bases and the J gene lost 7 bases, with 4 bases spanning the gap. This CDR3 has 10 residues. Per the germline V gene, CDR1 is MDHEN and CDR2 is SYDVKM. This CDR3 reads CASSGNTQYF. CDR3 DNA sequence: TGTGCCAGCAGTGGTAATACGCAGTATTTT.

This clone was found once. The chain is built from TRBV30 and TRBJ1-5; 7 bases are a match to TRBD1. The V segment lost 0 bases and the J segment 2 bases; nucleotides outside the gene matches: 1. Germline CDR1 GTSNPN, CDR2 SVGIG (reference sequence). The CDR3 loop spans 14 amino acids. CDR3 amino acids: CAWSVGQGNQPQHF. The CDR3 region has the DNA TGTGCCTGGAGTGTCGGACAGGGCAATCAGCCCCAGCATTTT.

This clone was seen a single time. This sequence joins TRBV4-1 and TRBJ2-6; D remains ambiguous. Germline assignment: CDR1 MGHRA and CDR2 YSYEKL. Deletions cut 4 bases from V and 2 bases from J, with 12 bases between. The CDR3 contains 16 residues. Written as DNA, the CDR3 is TGCGCCAGCAGCCGGCAGGCTGGACCTGGGGCCAACGTCCTGACTTTC. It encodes CASSRQAGPGANVLTF.

Here the CDR3 DNA reads TGCGCCAGCAGCTCGGTGGGACAGGCCTACGAGCAGTACTTC. This codes for CASSSVGQAYEQYF. This chain links TRBV5-1 with TRBJ2-7; TRBD1 matches at 8 bases. Germline V gene sequence: CDR1 SGHRS, CDR2 YFSETQ. Trimming at V came to 3 bases and at J to 2 bases, leaving 4 bases not matched to a gene. This CDR3 region has 14 residues.

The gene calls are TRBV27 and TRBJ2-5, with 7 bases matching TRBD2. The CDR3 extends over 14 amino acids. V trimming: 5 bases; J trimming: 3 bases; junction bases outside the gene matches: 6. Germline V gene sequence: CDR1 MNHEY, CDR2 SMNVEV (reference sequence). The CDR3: CASSPLGGEETQYF. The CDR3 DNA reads TGTGCCAGCAGTCCCTTGGGGGGGGAAGAGACCCAGTACTTC.

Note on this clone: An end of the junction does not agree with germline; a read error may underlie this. The CDR3 nucleotides are TGTGCTAGCAGCCCTAACCAGCGGGGAACCCCAACTGAGCAGTTCTTC. Translating it yields CASSPNQRGTPTEQFF. V is TRBV7-7 and J is TRBJ2-1; 7 bases align to TRBD2. This CDR3 has 16 residues. Germline CDR1 reads SSHAT; CDR2 reads FNYEAQ (reference sequence).

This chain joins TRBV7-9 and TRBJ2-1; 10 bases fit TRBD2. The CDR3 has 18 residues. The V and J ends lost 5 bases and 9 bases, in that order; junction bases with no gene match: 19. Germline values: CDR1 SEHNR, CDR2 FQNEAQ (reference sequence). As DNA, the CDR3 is TGTGCCAGCAGCCCTCTCTCCGGAACTAGCGGGACGAGGGGTGAGCAGTTCTTC. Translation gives CASSPLSGTSGTRGEQFF.

The CDR3 protein is CASSVVAGGTDTQYF. CDR3 coding DNA: TGTGCCAGCAGCGTTGTAGCGGGAGGGACAGATACGCAGTATTTT. The chain uses TRBV9 and TRBJ2-3; 11 positions match TRBD2. V dropped 2 bases and J dropped 3; count of bases not matched to a gene: 2. Germline values: CDR1 SGDLS, CDR2 YYNGEE. The CDR3 spans 15 residues.

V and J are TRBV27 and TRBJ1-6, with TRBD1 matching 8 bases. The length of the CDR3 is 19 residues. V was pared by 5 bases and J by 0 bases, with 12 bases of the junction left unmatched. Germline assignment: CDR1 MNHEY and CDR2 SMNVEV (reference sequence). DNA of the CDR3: TGTGCCAGCAGTCACGGACAGGGAGGCCAACTCTCCTATAATTCACCCCTCCACTTT. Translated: CASSHGQGGQLSYNSPLHF.

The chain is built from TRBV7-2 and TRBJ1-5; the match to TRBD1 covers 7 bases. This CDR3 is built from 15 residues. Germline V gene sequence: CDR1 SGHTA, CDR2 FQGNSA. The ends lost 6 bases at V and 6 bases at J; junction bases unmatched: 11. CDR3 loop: CASSYVTGAGQPQHF. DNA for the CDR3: TGTGCCAGCAGTTATGTAACAGGGGCTGGTCAGCCCCAGCATTTT.

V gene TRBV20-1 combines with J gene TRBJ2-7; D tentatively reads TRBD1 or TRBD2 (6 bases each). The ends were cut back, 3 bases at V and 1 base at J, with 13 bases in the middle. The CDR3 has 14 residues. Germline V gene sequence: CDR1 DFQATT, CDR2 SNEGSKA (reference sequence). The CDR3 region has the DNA TGCAGTGCTAGTGTAGGGGGACTTTCCTACGAGCAGTACTTC. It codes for CSASVGGLSYEQYF.

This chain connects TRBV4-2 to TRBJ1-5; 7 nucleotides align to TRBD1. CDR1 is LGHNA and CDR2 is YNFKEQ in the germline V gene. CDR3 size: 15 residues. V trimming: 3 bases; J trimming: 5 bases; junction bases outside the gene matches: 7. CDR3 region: CASSQEGTVDQPQHF. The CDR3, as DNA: TGTGCCAGCAGCCAGGAGGGGACAGTCGATCAGCCCCAGCATTTT.

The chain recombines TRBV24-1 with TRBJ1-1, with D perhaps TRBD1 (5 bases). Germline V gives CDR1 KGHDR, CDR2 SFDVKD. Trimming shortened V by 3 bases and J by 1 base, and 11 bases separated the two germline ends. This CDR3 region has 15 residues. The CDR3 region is CATSDPSGGNTEAFF. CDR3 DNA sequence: TGTGCCACCAGTGATCCAAGCGGGGGGAACACTGAAGCTTTCTTT.

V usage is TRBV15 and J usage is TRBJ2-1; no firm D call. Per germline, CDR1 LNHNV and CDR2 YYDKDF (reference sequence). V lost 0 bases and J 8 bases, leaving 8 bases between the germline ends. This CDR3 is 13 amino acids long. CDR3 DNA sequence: TGTGCCACCAGCAGAGATCTGGTGGATGAGCAGTTCTTC. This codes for CATSRDLVDEQFF.

The CDR3 is CASSRTGDGNTIYF. As DNA, the CDR3 is TGTGCCAGCAGCCGGACAGGGGACGGAAACACCATATATTTT. The genes are TRBV6-2 or TRBV6-3 and TRBJ1-3, with 9 bases lining up with TRBD1. This CDR3 comprises 14 residues. V trimming: 6 bases; J trimming: 4 bases; junction bases outside the gene matches: 4. Looked up from germline, CDR1 is MNHEY and CDR2 is SVGEGT.

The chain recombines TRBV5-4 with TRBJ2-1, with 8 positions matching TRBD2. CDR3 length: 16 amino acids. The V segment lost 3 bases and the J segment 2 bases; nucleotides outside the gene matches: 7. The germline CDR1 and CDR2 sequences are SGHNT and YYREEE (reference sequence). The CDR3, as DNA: TGTGCCAGCAGCTCCGGGGGACTAGTCACCTACAATGAGCAGTTCTTC. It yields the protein CASSSGGLVTYNEQFF.

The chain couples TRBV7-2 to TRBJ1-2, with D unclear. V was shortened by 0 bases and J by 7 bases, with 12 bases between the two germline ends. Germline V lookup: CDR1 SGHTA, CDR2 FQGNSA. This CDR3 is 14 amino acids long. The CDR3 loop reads CASSLAGLPRGYTF. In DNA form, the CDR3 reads TGTGCCAGCAGCTTAGCGGGTCTCCCGCGTGGCTACACCTTC.

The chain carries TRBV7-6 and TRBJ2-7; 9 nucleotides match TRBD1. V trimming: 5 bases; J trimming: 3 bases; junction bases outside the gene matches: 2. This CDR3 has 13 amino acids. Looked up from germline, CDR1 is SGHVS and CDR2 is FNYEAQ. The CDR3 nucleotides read TGTGCCAGCAGCACGGGACAGGGCTACGAGCAGTACTTC. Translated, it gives CASSTGQGYEQYF.

The CDR3 sequence: CASSEDHSDTQYF. DNA of the CDR3: TGTGCCAGCAGCGAGGACCACTCAGATACGCAGTATTTT. V is TRBV9 and J is TRBJ2-3, with no clear D. Germline V lookup: CDR1 SGDLS, CDR2 YYNGEE. The germline V and J ends were trimmed by 3 bases and 4 bases, with 9 bases remaining between them. This CDR3 is 13 amino acids long.

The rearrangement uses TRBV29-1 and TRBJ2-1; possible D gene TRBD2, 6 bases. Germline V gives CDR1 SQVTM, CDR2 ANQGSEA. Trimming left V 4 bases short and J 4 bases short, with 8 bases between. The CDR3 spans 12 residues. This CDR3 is CSVGAGYNEQFF. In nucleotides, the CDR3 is TGCAGCGTTGGGGCGGGATACAATGAGCAGTTCTTC.

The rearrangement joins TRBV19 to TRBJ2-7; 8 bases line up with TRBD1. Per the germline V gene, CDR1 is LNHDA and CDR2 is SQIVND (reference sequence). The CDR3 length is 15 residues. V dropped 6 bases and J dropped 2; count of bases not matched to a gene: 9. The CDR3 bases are TGTGCCAGTAGCCCCCTCGGGACAGGAACCTACGAGCAGTACTTC. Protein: CASSPLGTGTYEQYF.

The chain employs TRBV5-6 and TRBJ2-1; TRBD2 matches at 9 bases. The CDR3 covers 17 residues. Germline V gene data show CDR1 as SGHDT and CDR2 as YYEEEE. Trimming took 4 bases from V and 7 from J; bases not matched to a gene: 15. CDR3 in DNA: TGTGCCAGCAGCGCCTTTCGGGGCGGGGGGGGCTTGAATGAGCAGTTCTTC. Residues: CASSAFRGGGGLNEQFF.

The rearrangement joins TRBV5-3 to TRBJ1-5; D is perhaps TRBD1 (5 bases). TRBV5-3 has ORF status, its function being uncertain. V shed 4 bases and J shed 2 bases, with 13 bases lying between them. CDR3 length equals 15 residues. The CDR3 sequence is CARSLTGVGNQPQHF. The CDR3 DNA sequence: TGTGCCAGAAGCCTGACGGGGGTTGGCAATCAGCCCCAGCATTTT.

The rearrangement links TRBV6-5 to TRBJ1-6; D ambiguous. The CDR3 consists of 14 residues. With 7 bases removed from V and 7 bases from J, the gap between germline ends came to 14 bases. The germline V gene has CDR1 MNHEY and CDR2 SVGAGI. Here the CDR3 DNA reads TGTGCCAGCACGAATGACTGGGGAAATTCACCCCTCCACTTT. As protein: CASTNDWGNSPLHF.

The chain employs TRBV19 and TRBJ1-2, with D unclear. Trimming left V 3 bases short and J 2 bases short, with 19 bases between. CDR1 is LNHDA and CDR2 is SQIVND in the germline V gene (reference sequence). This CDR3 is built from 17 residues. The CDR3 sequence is CASSIPGLYLGNYGYTF. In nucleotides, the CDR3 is TGTGCCAGTAGTATTCCGGGTCTCTACCTGGGGAACTATGGCTACACCTTC.